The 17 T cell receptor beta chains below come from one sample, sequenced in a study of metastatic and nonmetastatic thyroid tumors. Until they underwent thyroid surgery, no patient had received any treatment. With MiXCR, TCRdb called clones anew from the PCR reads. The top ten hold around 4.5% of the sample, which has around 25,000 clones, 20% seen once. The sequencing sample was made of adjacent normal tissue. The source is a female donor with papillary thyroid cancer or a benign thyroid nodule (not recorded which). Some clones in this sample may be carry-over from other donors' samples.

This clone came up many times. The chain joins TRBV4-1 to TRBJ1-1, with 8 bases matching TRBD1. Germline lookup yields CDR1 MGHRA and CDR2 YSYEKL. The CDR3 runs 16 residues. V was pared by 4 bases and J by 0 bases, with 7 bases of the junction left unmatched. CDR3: CASSLGQGRLNTEAFF. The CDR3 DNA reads TGCGCCAGCAGCCTCGGACAGGGCCGATTGAACACTGAAGCTTTCTTT.

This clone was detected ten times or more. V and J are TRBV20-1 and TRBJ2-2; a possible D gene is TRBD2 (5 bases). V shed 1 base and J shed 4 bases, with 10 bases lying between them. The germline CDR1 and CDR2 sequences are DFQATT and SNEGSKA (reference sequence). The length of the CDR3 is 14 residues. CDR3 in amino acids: CSARADGVTGELFF. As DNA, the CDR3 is TGCAGTGCTAGAGCCGACGGGGTCACCGGGGAGCTGTTTTTT.

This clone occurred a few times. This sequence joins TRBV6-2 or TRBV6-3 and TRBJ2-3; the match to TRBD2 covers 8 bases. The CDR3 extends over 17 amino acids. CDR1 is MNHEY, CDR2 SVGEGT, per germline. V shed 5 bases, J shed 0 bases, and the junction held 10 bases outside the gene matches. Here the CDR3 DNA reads TGTGCCAGCAGTCACACATCGGGAGGGCTCAGCACAGATACGCAGTATTTT. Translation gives CASSHTSGGLSTDTQYF.

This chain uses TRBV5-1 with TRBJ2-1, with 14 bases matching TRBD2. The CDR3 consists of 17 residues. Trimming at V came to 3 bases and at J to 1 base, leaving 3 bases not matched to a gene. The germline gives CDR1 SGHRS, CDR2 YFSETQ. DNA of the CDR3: TGCGCCAGCAGCTGGACTAGCGGGAGGTTTTCCTACAATGAGCAGTTCTTC. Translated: CASSWTSGRFSYNEQFF. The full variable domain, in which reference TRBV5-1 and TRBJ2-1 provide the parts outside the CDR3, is KAGVTQTPRYLIKTRGQQVTLSCSPISGHRSVSWYQQTPGQGLQFLFEYFSETQRNKGNFPGRFSGRQFSNSRSEMNVSTLELGDSALYLCASSWTSGRFSYNEQFFGPGTRLTVL.

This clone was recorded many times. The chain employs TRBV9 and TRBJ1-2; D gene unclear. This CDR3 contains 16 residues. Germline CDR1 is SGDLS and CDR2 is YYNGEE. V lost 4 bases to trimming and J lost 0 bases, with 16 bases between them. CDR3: CASSPEHVEANYGYTF. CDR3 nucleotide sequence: TGTGCCAGCAGCCCCGAGCACGTAGAAGCTAACTATGGCTACACCTTC. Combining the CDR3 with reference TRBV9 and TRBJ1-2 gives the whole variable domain DSGVTQTPKHLITATGQRVTLRCSPRSGDLSVYWYQQSLDQGLQFLIQYYNGEERAKGNILERFSAQQFPDLHSELNLSSLELGDSALYFCASSPEHVEANYGYTFGSGTRLTVV.

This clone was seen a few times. CDR3 region: CASSISQDRVHEQYF. CDR3 nucleotide sequence: TGTGCCAGTAGTATCAGTCAGGACAGGGTCCACGAGCAGTACTTC. The chain employs TRBV19 and TRBJ2-7; TRBD1 matches at 8 bases. With V trimmed by 3 bases and J by 5 bases, 9 bases remained unmatched. CDR1 is LNHDA, CDR2 SQIVND, per germline (reference sequence). The CDR3 length is 15 residues.

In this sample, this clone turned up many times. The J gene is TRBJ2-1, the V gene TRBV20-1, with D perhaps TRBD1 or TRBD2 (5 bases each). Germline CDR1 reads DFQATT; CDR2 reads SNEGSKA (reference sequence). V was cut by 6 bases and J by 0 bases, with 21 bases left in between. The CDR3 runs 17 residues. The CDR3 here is CSARSEWDPSSYNEQFF. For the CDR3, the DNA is TGCAGTGCCAGGTCAGAATGGGACCCGAGCTCCTACAATGAGCAGTTCTTC.

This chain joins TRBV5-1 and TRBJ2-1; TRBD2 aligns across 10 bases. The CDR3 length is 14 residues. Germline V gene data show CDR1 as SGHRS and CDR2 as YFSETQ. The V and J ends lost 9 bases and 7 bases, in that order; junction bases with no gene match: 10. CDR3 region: CAITLAGAFNEQFF. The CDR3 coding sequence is TGCGCCATCACCCTAGCGGGAGCATTTAATGAGCAGTTCTTC. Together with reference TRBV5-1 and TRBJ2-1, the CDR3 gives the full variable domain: KAGVTQTPRYLIKTRGQQVTLSCSPISGHRSVSWYQQTPGQGLQFLFEYFSETQRNKGNFPGRFSGRQFSNSRSEMNVSTLELGDSALYLCAITLAGAFNEQFFGPGTRLTVL.

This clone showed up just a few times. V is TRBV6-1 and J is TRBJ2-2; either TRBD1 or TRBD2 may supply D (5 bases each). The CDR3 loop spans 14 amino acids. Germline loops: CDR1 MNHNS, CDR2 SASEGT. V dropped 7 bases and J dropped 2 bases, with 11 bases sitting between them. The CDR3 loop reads CASNRDPNTGELFF. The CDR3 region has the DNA TGTGCCAGCAACCGGGACCCAAACACCGGGGAGCTGTTTTTT.

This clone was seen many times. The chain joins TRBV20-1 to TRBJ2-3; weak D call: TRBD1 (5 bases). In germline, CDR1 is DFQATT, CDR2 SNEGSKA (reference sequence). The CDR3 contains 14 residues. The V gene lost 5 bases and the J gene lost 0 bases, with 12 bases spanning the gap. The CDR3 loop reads CSAYRPGSTDTQYF. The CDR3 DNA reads TGCAGTGCTTACCGCCCAGGGAGCACAGATACGCAGTATTTT.

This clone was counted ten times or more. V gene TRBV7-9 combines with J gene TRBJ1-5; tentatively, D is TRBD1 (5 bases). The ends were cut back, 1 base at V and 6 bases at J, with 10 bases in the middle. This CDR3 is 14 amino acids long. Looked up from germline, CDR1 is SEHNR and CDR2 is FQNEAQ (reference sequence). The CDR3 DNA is TGTGCCAGCAGCTTAGGGGGGTGGGGTCAGCCCCAGCATTTT. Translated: CASSLGGWGQPQHF. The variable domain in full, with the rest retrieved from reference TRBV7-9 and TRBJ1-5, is DTGVSQNPRHKITKRGQNVTFRCDPISEHNRLYWYRQTLGQGPEFLTYFQNEAQLEKSRLLSDRFSAERPKGSFSTLEIQRTEQGDSAMYLCASSLGGWGQPQHFGDGTRLSIL.

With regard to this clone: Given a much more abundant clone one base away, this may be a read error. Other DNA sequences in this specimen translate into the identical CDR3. This CDR3 is CAISESGLASGRAYQETQYF. Written as DNA, the CDR3 is TGCGCCATCAGTGAGTCTGGCTTAGCTAGCGGGAGGGCCTACCAAGAGACCCAGTACTTC. This sequence joins TRBV10-3 and TRBJ2-5, with TRBD2 matching 12 bases. This CDR3 region has 20 residues. CDR1 is ENHRY and CDR2 is SYGVKD in the germline V gene.

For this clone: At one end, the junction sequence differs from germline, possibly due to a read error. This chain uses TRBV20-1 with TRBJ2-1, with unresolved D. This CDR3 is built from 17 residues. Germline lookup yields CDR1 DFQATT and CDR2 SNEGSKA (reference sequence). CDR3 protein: CSARDESGKHHYDEQFF. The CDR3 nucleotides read TGCAGTGCTAGAGATGAAAGTGGGAAGCACCACTACGATGAGCAGTTCTTC.

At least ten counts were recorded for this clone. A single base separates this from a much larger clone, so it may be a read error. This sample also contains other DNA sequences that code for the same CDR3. The CDR3 here is CASGTSAYEQYF. Written as DNA, the CDR3 is TGTGCAAGCGGGACTAGTGCCTACGAGCAGTACTTC. The chain recombines TRBV9 with TRBJ2-7; TRBD2 matches at 8 bases. This CDR3 is 12 amino acids long. Germline lookup yields CDR1 SGDLS and CDR2 YYNGEE. The full variable domain, completed using reference TRBV9 and TRBJ2-7, is DSGVTQTPKHLITATGQRVTLRCSPRSGDLSVYWYQQSLDQGLQFLIQYYNGEERAKGNILERFSAQQFPDLHSELNLSSLELGDSALYFCASGTSAYEQYFGPGTRLTVT.

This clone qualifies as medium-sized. This CDR3 reads CASSFRVNTEAFF. CDR3 sequence (DNA): TGTGCCAGCAGTTTCAGGGTGAACACTGAAGCTTTCTTT. The V call is TRBV27, the J call TRBJ1-1; perhaps TRBD1 as D (5 bases). Germline V CDR1 and CDR2: MNHEY, SMNVEV (reference sequence). Trimming shortened V by 3 bases and J by 0 bases, and 5 bases separated the two germline ends. This CDR3 spans 13 amino acids.

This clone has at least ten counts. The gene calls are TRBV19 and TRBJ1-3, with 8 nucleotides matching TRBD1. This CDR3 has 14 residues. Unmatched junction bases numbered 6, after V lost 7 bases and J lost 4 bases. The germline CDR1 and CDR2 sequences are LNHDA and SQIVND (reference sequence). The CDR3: CASTGQGFGNTIYF. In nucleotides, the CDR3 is TGTGCCAGTACCGGACAGGGCTTCGGAAACACCATATATTTT.

The CDR3 nucleotides read TGTGCCAGTGGTTCGACAGGAGTTCGACACCCTGAAGCTTTCTTT. Translated: CASGSTGVRHPEAFF. The rearrangement joins TRBV19 to TRBJ1-1, with D maybe TRBD1 (6 bases). V lost 8 bases and J 6 bases, leaving 22 bases between the germline ends. The CDR3 contains 15 residues. From germline, CDR1 is LNHDA and CDR2 SQIVND (reference sequence).